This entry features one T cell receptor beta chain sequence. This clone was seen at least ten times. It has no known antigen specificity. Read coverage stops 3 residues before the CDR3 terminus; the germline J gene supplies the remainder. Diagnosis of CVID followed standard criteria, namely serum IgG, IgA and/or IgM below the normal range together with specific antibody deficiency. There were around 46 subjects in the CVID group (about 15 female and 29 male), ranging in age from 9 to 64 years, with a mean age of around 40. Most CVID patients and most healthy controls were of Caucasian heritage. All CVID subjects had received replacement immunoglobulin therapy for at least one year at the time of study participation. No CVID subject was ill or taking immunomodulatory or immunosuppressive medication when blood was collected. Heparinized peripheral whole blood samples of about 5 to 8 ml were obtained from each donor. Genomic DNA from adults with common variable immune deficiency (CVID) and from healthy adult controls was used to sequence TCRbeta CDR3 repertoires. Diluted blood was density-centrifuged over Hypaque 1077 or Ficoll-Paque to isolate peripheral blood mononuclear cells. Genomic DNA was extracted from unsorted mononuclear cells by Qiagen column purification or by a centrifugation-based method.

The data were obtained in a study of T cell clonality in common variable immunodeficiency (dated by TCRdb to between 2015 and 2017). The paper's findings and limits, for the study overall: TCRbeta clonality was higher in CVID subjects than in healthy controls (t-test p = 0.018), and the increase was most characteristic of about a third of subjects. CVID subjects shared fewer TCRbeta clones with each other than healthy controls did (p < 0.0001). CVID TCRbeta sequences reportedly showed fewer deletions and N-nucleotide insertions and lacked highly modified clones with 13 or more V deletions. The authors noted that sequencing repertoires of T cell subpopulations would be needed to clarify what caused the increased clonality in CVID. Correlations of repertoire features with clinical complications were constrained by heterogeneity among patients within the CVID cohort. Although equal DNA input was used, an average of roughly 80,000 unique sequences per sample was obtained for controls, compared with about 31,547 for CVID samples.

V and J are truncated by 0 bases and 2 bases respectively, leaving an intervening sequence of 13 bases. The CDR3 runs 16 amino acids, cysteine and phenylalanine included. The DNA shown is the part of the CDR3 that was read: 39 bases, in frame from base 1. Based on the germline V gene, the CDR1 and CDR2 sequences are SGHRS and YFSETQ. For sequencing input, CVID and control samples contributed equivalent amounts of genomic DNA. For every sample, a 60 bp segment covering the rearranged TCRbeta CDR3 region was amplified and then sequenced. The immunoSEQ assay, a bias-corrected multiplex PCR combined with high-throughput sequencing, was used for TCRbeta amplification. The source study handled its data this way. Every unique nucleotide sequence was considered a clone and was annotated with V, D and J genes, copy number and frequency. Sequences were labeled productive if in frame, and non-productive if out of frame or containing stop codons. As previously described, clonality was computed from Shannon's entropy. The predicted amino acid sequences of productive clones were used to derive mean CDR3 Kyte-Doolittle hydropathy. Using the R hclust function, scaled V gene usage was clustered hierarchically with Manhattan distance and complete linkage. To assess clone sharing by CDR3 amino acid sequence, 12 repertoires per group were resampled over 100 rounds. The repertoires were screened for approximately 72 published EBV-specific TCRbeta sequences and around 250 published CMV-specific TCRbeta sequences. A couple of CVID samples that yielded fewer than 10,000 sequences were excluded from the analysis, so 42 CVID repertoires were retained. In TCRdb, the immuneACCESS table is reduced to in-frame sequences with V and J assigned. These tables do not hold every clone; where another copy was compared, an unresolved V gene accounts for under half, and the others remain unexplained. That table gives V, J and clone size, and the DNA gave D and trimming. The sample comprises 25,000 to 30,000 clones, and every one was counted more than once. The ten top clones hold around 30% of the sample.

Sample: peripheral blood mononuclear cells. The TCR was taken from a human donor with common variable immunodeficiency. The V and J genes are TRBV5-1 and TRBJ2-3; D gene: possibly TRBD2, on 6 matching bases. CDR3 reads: CASSLAGAGFTDTQYF. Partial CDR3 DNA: TGCGCCAGCAGCTTGGCCGGGGCGGGGTTCACAGATACG. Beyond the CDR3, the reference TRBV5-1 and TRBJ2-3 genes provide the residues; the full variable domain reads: KAGVTQTPRYLIKTRGQQVTLSCSPISGHRSVSWYQQTPGQGLQFLFEYFSETQRNKGNFPGRFSGRQFSNSRSEMNVSTLELGDSALYLCASSLAGAGFTDTQYFGPGTRLTVL.